Presented here are 7 T cell receptor beta chains from one specimen sequenced in a study of T cells in Graves' hyperthyroidism and ophthalmopathy. TCR beta CDR3 regions were amplified from RNA transcripts. Initially, a first-round RT-PCR of the TCR CDR3 employed the HTBI primer set. TCRdb fed the multiplex PCR reads into MiXCR, producing one record per CDR3 protein. This sample has around 700,000 distinct CDR3 sequences, with around 20% found just once. Sample: blood. Source of these receptors: a woman aged 45-60 years with Graves' hyperthyroidism that later progressed to Graves' ophthalmopathy.

The table lists this clonotype with a few counts. The chain recombines TRBV6-5 with TRBJ1-1; weak D call: TRBD1 (6 bases). The CDR3 loop spans 16 amino acids. V dropped 0 bases and J dropped 1 base, with 12 bases sitting between them. CDR1 and CDR2 (germline): MNHEY, SVGAGI. The chain's CDR3 is CASSYSGGRGNTEAFF. CDR3 coding DNA: TGTGCCAGCAGTTACTCGGGGGGGCGAGGGAACACTGAAGCTTTCTTT.

The gene calls are TRBV6-1 and TRBJ1-5, with D perhaps matching TRBD1 (6 bases). Germline CDR1 reads MNHNS; CDR2 reads SASEGT. The CDR3 contains 16 residues. V was shortened by 6 bases and J by 3 bases, with 18 bases between the two germline ends. The CDR3: CASRRGGQGTNQPQHF. In DNA, the CDR3 is TGTGCCAGCAGAAGGGGGGGACAAGGGACCAATCAGCCCCAGCATTTT.

V is TRBV20-1 and J is TRBJ1-6; the D is unclear. V gave up 3 bases and J gave up 9 bases, with 9 bases separating them. CDR1 is DFQATT, CDR2 SNEGSKA, per germline (reference sequence). The CDR3 contains 12 residues. The chain's CDR3 is CSARLTGSPLHF. CDR3 sequence (DNA): TGCAGTGCTAGGCTCACGGGTTCACCCCTCCACTTT.

The rearrangement links TRBV18 to TRBJ1-2; 10 nucleotides line up with TRBD1. The CDR3 loop spans 18 amino acids. The germline V gene encodes CDR1 KGHSH and CDR2 LQKENI. V lost 2 bases to trimming and J lost 4 bases; unmatched junction nucleotides: 13. CDR3 sequence: CASSPNLATGGAGYGYTF. The CDR3 coding sequence is TGTGCCAGCTCACCAAATCTCGCGACAGGGGGCGCGGGCTATGGCTACACCTTC.

This clonotype was observed many times. The chain uses TRBV29-1 and TRBJ2-7; tentatively, D is TRBD1 or TRBD2 (5 bases each). Germline V gene data show CDR1 as SQVTM and CDR2 as ANQGSEA. The length of the CDR3 is 12 residues. Trimming removed 7 bases from V and 2 bases from J, with 12 bases in between. CDR3 sequence reads: CSAGDGAYEQYF. The CDR3 DNA is TGCAGCGCCGGGGACGGAGCCTACGAGCAGTACTTC.

The chain links TRBV20-1 to TRBJ2-7; 7 bases are a match to TRBD2. The V and J ends lost 4 bases and 6 bases, in that order; junction bases with no gene match: 9. The CDR3 extends over 13 amino acids. Germline V gives CDR1 DFQATT, CDR2 SNEGSKA (reference sequence). The CDR3 coding sequence is TGCAGTGCTACCAGCGGGGTTCGTGGCGAGCAGTACTTC. Protein product: CSATSGVRGEQYF.

This clonotype was observed a handful of times. The V and J genes are TRBV6-1 and TRBJ1-6; D may be TRBD1 (6 bases). V lost 6 bases to trimming and J lost 2 bases, with 14 bases between them. The CDR3 contains 16 residues. Germline CDR1 reads MNHNS; CDR2 reads SASEGT. In nucleotides, the CDR3 is TGTGCCAGCAGCCTACAGACAGGTGCCTATAATTCACCCCTCCACTTT. Amino acid sequence: CASSLQTGAYNSPLHF.